This T cell receptor beta chain emerged from a study of blood T cell repertoires in COVID-19. The overall study: Both acute and convalescent COVID-19 samples were obtained from the United States, Italy and Spain. The analysed material was cDNA or gDNA that came from T cells, B-cell-depleted T cells, or PBMCs.

Germline V gives CDR1 MDHEN, CDR2 SYDVKM. Trimming left V 3 bases short and J 2 bases short, with 7 bases between. CDR3 length: 13 residues. Original methodology: Using reference gene primer amplification, nucleated cell counts were estimated. Clones were read by immunoSEQ multiplex PCR, and TCRdb kept only the in-frame ones, dropping some. The DNA was the basis for D and trimming; V, J and clone size are from that table. The table includes nearly 90,000 clones, 90% detected once. In Seattle, patients joined the study during active infection and were tracked longitudinally. The source of this sequence is a man younger than 35 with COVID-19, enrolled during active disease. The rearrangement uses TRBV28 and TRBJ1-2, with D hard to call. The material sequenced was peripheral blood. This CDR3 is CASSLGRNYGYTF. CDR3 bases: TGTGCCAGCAGTTTGGGCAGGAACTATGGCTACACCTTC.